This TCR beta chain was identified in a study of identical twins (dated by TCRdb to 2016 to 2018). With respect to the entire study: To test whether fetal clonotypes persist, the study used deep sequencing on TCR alpha and beta repertoires from monozygotic twins, unrelated adults of various ages, and cord blood. To rule out contamination, replicate twin experiments were performed at different times with different library preparation protocols.

All donors were healthy Caucasians. Three pairs of female monozygotic twins, all aged 18 to 29 years, were included in the twin cohort. Positive isolation kits from Invitrogen were used to isolate the CD4+ and CD8+ T cell populations. Comments on this clonotype: Its antigen is still unknown. It has no much larger one-base neighbor in the sample; base qualities were not kept.

Study-wide conclusions, independent of this receptor: Because the same donors could not be followed over many years, the conclusions depended on cross-sectional statistical analysis. Zero-insertion analyses could be partly confounded by invariant T cells such as MAIT and iNKT, although diverse VJ usage argued against such confounding for most clonotypes. The excess sharing between twins in beta out-of-frame sequences was weaker because fewer shared sequences reduced the signal-to-noise ratio. Recombination models systematically underestimated out-of-frame TCR alpha sharing in monozygotic twins but agreed with sharing between unrelated individuals. Compared with coincidental sharing between unrelated individuals, out-of-frame TCR alpha sequences shared between twins showed an excess of sequences with low generation probability. Abundant cord blood beta clonotypes carried fewer insertions; young adult naive repertoires showed a weaker similar trend, while memory repertoires showed none.

Library preparation was by 5' RACE. The sample was run on an Illumina HiSeq 2000. Template switching added a universal primer binding site, and the final cDNA carried a unique molecular identifier that allowed TCR cDNA molecules to be counted accurately. First-strand cDNA for TCR alpha and beta chains was synthesized from specific primers in the conserved constant-segment region. To control for contamination, every cDNA library was double barcoded, receiving both a SMART-Mk sample barcode and Illumina barcodes. TruSeq adapter sequences, together with Illumina sample barcodes, were added in two successive PCR steps. The Illumina HiSeq platform was used with custom primers to sequence TCR alpha and beta cDNA libraries. The authors' analysis ran thus. MiGEC was used to process raw reads and extract unique molecular identifiers, and MiXCR was used to find CDR3 positions. Recombination models were inferred per individual with the repgenHMM and IGoR tools using an EM algorithm. The tcR package in R was used for shared clonotype analysis, with sharing normalized by the product of cloneset sizes. To study raw recombination without the effects of thymic and clonal selection, out-of-frame nonproductive sequences were analyzed. The raw public data were reprocessed by TCRdb itself: fastp quality trimming at Q25, MiXCR clonotype calling, in-frame beta chains only. Rows with one shared CDR3 protein collapse into an entry with the most common genes and DNA. TCRdb's processing, not the authors' own work, is the source of the V and J calls. The sample table holds approximately 500,000 distinct CDR3 sequences, of which roughly 15% were seen once. The top ten clones comprise roughly 0.44% of the sample.

V is clipped by 3 bases and J by 1 base, and the sequence between their germline boundaries is 12 bases long. Reading the germline V gene gives CDR1 SGHRS and CDR2 YFSETQ. The CDR3, cysteine through phenylalanine, is 15 amino acids long. Left in the record is the CDR3 DNA by itself, 45 bases read in frame from the first base. These data are also associated with another study on yellow fever vaccine responses in identical twins. From the second report: According to the authors, the vaccine-induced T cell response in identical twins seemed to be partly convergent and partly specific to each individual. In the study, vaccine-responding T cell clones were precisely tracked in identical twins.

Sequenced input: CD4+ T cells sorted from blood. The sequence was obtained from a woman younger than 30 in good health. The sequence is built from TRBV5-1 and TRBJ2-3; too little of a D gene remains to name it. CDR3 region: CASSWRDHRTDTQYF. The bases are TGCGCCAGCAGCTGGAGAGACCACCGCACAGATACGCAGTATTTT.